This T cell receptor beta chain originates from a study of T cell repertoires in cytomegalovirus infection. Study-wide points: What dominated the ex vivo response were HLA-C-restricted CMV-specific TCR beta clonotypes.

Each CDR3 protein is one row after TCRdb ran MiXCR on the reads. The data show under 250,000 distinct CDR3 sequences, 10% to 15% seen once. This clonotype occurred a few times. The antigen is undetermined. Per the germline V gene, CDR1 is MNHEY and CDR2 is SVGEGT. The CDR3 has 12 amino acids. The ends were cut back, 7 bases at V and 4 bases at J, with 11 bases in the middle. The receptor's source is a human donor in good health (CMV status not recorded). Some clones in this sample may be carry-over from other donors' samples. Specimen: PBMCs. This sequence joins TRBV6-2 or TRBV6-3 and TRBJ2-7; no definite D call. The CDR3 here is CASTSGGYEQYF. The CDR3 coding sequence is TGTGCCAGCACTTCGGGTGGATACGAGCAGTACTTC.